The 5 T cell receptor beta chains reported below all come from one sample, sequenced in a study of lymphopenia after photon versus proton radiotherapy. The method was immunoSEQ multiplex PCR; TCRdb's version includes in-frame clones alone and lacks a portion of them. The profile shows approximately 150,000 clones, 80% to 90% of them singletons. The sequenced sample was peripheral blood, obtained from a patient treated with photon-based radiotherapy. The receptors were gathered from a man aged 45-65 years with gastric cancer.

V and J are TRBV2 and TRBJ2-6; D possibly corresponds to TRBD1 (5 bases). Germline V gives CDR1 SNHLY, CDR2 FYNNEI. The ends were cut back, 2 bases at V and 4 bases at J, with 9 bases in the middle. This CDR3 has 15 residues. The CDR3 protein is CASSERRTGANVLTF. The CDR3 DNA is TGTGCCAGCAGTGAACGTCGGACAGGGGCCAACGTCCTGACTTTC. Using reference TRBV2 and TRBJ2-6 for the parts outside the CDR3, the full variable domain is EPEVTQTPSHQVTQMGQEVILRCVPISNHLYFYWYRQILGQKVEFLVSFYNNEISEKSEIFDDQFSVERPDGSNFTLKIRSTKLEDSAMYFCASSERRTGANVLTFGAGSRLTVL.

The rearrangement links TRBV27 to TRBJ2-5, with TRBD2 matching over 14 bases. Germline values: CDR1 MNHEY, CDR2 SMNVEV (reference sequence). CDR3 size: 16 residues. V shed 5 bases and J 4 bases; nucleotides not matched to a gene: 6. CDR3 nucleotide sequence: TGTGCCAGCAGTCTTGGGACTAGCGGGGGAGGAGAGACCCAGTACTTC. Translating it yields CASSLGTSGGGETQYF.

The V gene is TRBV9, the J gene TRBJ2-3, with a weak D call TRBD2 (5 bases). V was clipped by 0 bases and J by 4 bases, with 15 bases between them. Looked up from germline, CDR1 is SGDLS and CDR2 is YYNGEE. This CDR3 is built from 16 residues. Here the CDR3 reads CASSVDGTLASDTQYF. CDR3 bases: TGTGCCAGCAGCGTAGATGGTACGCTAGCATCAGATACGCAGTATTTT. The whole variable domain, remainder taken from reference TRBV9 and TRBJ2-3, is DSGVTQTPKHLITATGQRVTLRCSPRSGDLSVYWYQQSLDQGLQFLIQYYNGEERAKGNILERFSAQQFPDLHSELNLSSLELGDSALYFCASSVDGTLASDTQYFGPGTRLTVL.

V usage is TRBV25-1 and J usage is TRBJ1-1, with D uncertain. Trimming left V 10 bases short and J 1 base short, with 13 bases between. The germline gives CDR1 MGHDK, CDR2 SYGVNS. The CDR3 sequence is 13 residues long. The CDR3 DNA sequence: TGTGCCACCCTGTCTCTTACGAACACTGAAGCTTTCTTT. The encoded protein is CATLSLTNTEAFF. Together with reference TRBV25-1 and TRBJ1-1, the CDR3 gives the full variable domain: EADIYQTPRYLVIGTGKKITLECSQTMGHDKMYWYQQDPGMELHLIHYSYGVNSTEKGDLSSESTVSRIRTEHFPLTLESARPSHTSQYLCATLSLTNTEAFFGQGTRLTVV.

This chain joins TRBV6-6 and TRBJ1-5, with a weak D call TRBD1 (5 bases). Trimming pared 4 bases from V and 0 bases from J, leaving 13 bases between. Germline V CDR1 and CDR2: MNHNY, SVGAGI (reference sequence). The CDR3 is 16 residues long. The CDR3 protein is CASSSWGQASNQPQHF. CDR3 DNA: TGTGCCAGCAGTTCCTGGGGCCAAGCTAGCAATCAGCCCCAGCATTTT.